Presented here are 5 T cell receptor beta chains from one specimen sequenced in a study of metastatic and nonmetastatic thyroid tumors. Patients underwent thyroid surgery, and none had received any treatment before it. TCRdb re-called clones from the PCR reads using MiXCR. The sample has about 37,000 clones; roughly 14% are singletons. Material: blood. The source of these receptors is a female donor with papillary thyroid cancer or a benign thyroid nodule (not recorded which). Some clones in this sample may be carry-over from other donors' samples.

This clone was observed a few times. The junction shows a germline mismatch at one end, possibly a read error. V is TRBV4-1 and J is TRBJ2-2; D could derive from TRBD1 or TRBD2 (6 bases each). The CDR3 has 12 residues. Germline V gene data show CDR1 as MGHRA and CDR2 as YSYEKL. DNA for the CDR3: TGCGCCAGCAGCCAAGGAAGGGGGGAGCTGTTTTTC. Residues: CASSQGRGELFF.

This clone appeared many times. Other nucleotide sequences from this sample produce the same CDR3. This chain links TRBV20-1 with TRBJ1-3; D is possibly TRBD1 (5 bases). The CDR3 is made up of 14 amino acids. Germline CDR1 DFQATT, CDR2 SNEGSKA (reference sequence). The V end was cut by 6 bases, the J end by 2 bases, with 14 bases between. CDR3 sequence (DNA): TGCAGTGCCCCTCAGGGAGGGACTGGAAACACCATATATTTT. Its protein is CSAPQGGTGNTIYF.

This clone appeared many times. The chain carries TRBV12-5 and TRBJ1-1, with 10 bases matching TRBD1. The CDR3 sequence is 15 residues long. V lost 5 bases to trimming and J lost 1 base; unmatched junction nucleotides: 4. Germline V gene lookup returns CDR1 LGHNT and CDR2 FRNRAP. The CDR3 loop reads CASGQGQGWNTEAFF. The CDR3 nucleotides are TGTGCTAGTGGTCAGGGACAGGGGTGGAACACTGAAGCTTTCTTT.

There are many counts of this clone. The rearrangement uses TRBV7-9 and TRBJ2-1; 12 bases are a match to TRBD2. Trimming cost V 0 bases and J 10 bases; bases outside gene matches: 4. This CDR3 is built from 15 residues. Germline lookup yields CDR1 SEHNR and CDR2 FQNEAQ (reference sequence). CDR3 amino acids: CASSLAGLAGSEQFF. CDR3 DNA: TGTGCCAGCAGCTTAGCGGGACTAGCGGGTAGCGAGCAGTTCTTC.

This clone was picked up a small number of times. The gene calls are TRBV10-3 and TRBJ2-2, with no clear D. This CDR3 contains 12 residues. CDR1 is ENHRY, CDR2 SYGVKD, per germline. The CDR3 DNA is TGTTCCGTCAGTAGAGACACCGGGGAGCTGTTTTTT. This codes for CSVSRDTGELFF.